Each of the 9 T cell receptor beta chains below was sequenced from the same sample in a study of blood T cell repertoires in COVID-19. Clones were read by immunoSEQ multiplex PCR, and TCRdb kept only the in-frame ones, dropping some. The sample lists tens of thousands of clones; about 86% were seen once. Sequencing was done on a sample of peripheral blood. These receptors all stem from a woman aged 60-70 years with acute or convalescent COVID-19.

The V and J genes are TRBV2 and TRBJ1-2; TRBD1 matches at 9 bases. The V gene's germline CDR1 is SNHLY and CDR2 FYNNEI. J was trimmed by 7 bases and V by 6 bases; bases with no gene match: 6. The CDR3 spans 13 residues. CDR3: CASSQQGAGGYTF. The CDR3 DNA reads TGTGCCAGCAGCCAACAGGGGGCCGGTGGCTACACCTTC.

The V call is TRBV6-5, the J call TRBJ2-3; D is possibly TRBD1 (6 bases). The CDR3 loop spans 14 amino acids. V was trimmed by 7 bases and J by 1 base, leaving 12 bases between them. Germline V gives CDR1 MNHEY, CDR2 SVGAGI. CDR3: CASTPNRGTDTQYF. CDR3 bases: TGTGCCAGCACTCCGAACAGGGGCACAGATACGCAGTATTTT.

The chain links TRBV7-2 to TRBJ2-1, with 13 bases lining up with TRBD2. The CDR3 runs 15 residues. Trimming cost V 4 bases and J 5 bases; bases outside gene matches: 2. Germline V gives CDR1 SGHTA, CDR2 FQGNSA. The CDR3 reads CASSSGLAGNNEQFF. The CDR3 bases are TGTGCCAGCAGCTCGGGACTAGCGGGGAACAATGAGCAGTTCTTC.

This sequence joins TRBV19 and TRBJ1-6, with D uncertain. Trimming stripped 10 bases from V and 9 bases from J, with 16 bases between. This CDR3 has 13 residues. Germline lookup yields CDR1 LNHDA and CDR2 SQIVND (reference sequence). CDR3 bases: TGTGCCACCCAGGTGGCCGGCGCTTCACCCCTCCACTTT. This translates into CATQVAGASPLHF.

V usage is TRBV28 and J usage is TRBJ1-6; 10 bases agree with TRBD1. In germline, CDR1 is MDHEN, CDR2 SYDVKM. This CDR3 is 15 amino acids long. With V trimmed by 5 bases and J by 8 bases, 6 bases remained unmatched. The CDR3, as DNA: TGTGCCAGCAGTGAGAGGACAGGGGGTTATTCACCCCTCCACTTT. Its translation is CASSERTGGYSPLHF.

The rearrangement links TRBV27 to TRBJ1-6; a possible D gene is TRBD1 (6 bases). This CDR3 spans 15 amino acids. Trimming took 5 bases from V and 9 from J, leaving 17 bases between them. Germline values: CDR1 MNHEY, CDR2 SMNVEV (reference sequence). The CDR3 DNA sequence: TGTGCCAGCAGTAATCAGGGGAGCGGTGGTTCACCCCTCCACTTT. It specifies CASSNQGSGGSPLHF.

The CDR3 region is CASSLPTVRNTEAFF. The CDR3 bases are TGTGCCAGCTCACTACCGACAGTACGCAACACTGAAGCTTTCTTT. The chain joins TRBV18 to TRBJ1-1; D possibly corresponds to TRBD1 (5 bases). With 4 bases removed from V and 2 bases from J, the gap between germline ends came to 14 bases. In germline, CDR1 is KGHSH, CDR2 LQKENI. The length of the CDR3 is 15 residues.

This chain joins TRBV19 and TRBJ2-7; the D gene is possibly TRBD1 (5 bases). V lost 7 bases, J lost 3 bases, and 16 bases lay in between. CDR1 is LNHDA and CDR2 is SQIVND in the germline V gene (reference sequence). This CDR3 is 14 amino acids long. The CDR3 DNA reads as TGTGCCAGTATCTCAAGGGGTGATTACTACGAGCAGTACTTC. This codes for CASISRGDYYEQYF.

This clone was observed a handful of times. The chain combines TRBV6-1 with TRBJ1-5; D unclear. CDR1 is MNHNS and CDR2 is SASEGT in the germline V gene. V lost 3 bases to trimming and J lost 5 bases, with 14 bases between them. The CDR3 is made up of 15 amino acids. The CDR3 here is CASSDRGRVDQPQHF. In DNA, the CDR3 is TGTGCCAGCAGTGACCGGGGTAGAGTGGATCAGCCCCAGCATTTT.